The subject of this entry is one TCR beta chain. The junction shows a germline mismatch at one end, possibly a read error. Sequencing used immunoSEQ multiplex PCR; TCRdb keeps in-frame clones, though not all of them. In the table there are approximately 77,000 clones, around nine tenths of which are singletons. The data were obtained in a study of OX40 agonist ivuxolimab in advanced cancers. Germline CDR1 is KGHSH and CDR2 is LQKENI. The CDR3 is 12 residues long. The specimen was CD4+ or CD8+ T cells sorted from blood, collected in a trial of the OX40 agonist ivuxolimab. V gene TRBV18 combines with J gene TRBJ2-1, with D hard to call. This clonotype was obtained from an adult with an advanced solid tumor such as melanoma, head and neck, liver or kidney cancer. CDR3 bases: TGTGCCAGCTCACCAGCCTCTGAATCCGCCCTCTTC. It yields the protein CASSPASESALF.